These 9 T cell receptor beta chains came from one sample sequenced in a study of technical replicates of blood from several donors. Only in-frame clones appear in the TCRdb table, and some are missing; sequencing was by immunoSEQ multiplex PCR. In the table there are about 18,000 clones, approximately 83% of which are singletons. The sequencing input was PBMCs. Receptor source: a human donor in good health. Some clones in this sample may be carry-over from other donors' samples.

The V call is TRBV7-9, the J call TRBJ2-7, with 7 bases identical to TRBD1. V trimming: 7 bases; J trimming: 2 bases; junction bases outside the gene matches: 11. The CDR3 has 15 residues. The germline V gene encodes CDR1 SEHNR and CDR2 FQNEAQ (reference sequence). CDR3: CASTKSDRITYEQYF. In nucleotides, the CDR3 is TGTGCCAGCACCAAATCGGACAGGATTACCTACGAGCAGTACTTC.

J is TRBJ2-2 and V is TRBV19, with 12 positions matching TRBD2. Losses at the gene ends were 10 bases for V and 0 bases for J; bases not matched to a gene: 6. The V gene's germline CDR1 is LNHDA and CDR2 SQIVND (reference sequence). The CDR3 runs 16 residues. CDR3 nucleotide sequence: TGTGCCACCAGGACTAGCGGGACCTCGAACACCGGGGAGCTGTTTTTT. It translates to CATRTSGTSNTGELFF.

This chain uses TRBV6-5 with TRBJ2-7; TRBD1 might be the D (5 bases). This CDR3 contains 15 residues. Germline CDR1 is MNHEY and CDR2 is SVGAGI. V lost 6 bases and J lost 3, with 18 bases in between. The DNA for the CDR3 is TGTGCCAGCAGCGTAACAGGCCTTCCCTTCTACGAGCAGTACTTC. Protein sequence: CASSVTGLPFYEQYF.

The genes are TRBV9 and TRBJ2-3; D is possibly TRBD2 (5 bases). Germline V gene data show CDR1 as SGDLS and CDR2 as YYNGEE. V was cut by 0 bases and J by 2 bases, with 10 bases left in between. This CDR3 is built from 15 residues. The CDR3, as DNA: TGTGCCAGCAGCGTAGGGTTAGCGTACACAGATACGCAGTATTTT. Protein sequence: CASSVGLAYTDTQYF.

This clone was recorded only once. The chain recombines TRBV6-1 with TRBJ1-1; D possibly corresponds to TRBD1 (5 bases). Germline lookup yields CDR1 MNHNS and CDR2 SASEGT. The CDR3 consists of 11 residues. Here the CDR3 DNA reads TGTTTAACAGACAGTAACTCTGAAGCTTTCTTT. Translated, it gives CLTDSNSEAFF.

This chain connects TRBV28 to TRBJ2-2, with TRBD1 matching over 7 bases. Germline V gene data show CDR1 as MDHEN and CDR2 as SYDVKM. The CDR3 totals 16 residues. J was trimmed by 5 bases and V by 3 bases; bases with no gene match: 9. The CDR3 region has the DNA TGTGCCAGCAGTTTGAGTAGGGGGCGCGATACCGGGGAGCTGTTTTTT. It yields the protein CASSLSRGRDTGELFF.

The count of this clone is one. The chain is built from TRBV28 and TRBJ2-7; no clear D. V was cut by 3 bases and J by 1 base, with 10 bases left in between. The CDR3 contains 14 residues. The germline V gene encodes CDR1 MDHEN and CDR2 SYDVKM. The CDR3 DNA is TGTGCCAGCAGTTTCGGTGTCTGGTCCTACGAGCAGTACTTC. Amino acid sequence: CASSFGVWSYEQYF.

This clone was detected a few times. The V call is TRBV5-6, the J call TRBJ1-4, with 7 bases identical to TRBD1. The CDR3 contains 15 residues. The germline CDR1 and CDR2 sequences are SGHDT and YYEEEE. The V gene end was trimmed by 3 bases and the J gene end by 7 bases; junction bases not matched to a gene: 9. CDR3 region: CASSSLGRGSEKLFF. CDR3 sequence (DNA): TGTGCCAGCAGCTCGTTAGGCAGGGGGTCTGAAAAACTGTTTTTT.

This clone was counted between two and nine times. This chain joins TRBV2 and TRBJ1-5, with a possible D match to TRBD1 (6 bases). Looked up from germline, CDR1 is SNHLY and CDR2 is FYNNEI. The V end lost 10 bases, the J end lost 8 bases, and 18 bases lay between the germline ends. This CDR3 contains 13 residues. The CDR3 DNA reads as TGTGCCACCGCCGGGACACTGAAAGAGCCCCAGCATTTT. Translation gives CATAGTLKEPQHF.